This T cell receptor (beta chain) was profiled in a study of neurological immune-mediated disorders. Overall study findings and caveats: The phylogenetic placement of 18 of 34 multiple sclerosis patients' repertoires in one related-CDR3 cluster constitutes a possible signature.

At least ten counts were recorded for this clonotype. Its specificity is not known. The authors made cDNA by 5'RACE with 10-nucleotide random UMIs. Every sequencing run generated in excess of 180 million TCR-beta sequences. These sequences covered 15-18 subjects. Using its own MiXCR run on the 5' RACE reads, TCRdb lists one record per CDR3 protein. In the table there are some 80,000 distinct CDR3 sequences, over 4.5% of which are singletons. Time point specified: longitudinal time-point 2. This sequence was found in a woman in her sixties with multiple sclerosis. Sequenced input: PBMCs.

CDR3 sequence (DNA): TGTGCCACCAGCCTCTTGGGGGGGACCGCAGATACGCAGTATTTT. It translates to CATSLLGGTADTQYF. V gene TRBV15 combines with J gene TRBJ2-3, with 7 bases that match TRBD2. The germline V gene has CDR1 LNHNV and CDR2 YYDKDF (reference sequence). CDR3 length: 15 residues. J gave up 4 bases and V 5 bases, and 9 bases lay outside the gene matches.